What follows are 10 T cell receptor beta chains derived from one specimen sequenced in a study of control samples from healthy donors and cancer patients. This table comes from immunoSEQ multiplex PCR, and its TCRdb copy is limited to in-frame clones, with some not included. This sample carries 130,000 or so clones, roughly 84% of them seen once, and the ten largest clones take 8% to 9%. Sequencing used blood. These receptors were collected from a man aged 35 to 55 in good health.

J is TRBJ1-1 and V is TRBV3-1 (or the pseudogene TRBV3-2), with D possibly matching TRBD1 (6 bases). The V gene's germline CDR1 is LGHDT and CDR2 YNNKEL (reference sequence). Trimming stripped 1 base from V and 1 base from J, with 13 bases between. The CDR3 is 16 residues long. This CDR3 is CASSQVGGSRNTEAFF. The CDR3 region has the DNA TGTGCCAGCAGCCAAGTGGGGGGCTCGAGGAACACTGAAGCTTTCTTT.

This clone was found once. The V call is TRBV5-4, the J call TRBJ1-2; D uncertain. The CDR3 contains 16 residues. Germline V gives CDR1 SGHNT, CDR2 YYREEE (reference sequence). The germline V and J ends were trimmed by 3 bases and 7 bases, with 22 bases remaining between them. The CDR3 loop reads CASSWKVGPPSGGYTF. The CDR3 bases are TGTGCCAGCAGCTGGAAGGTCGGGCCGCCGTCCGGTGGCTACACCTTC.

The J gene is TRBJ1-2, the V gene TRBV12-3 or TRBV12-4; 8 nucleotides line up with TRBD1. With 6 bases clipped from V and 8 bases from J, the junction kept 8 bases outside the gene matches. CDR3 length: 13 amino acids. CDR3 loop: CASSLQGAEGYTF. CDR3 bases: TGTGCCAGCAGCCTGCAGGGGGCGGAAGGCTACACCTTC.

The rearrangement links TRBV24-1 to TRBJ2-7; D perhaps matches TRBD1 (5 bases). V was pared by 4 bases and J by 6 bases, with 9 bases between. This CDR3 region has 12 residues. Germline loops: CDR1 KGHDR, CDR2 SFDVKD. CDR3 protein: CATSDHRSEQYF. The CDR3 DNA sequence: TGTGCCACCAGTGACCACAGGAGCGAGCAGTACTTC.

For this clone: The CDR3 does not end in the conserved phenylalanine or tryptophan, so this is likely a read error. It is unclear where the CDR3 begins or ends on the DNA, so no DNA is shown, and the CDR3 is as TCRdb lists it. The rearrangement uses TRBV6-2 or TRBV6-3 and TRBJ2-3. The CDR3 numbers 11 amino acids, ends counted. CDR1 and CDR2 (germline): MNHEY, SVGEGT. This chain's CDR3 is CASSPPQLPRC.

The chain couples TRBV19 to TRBJ2-5; TRBD1 aligns across 9 bases. CDR3 length: 15 amino acids. The V gene's germline CDR1 is LNHDA and CDR2 SQIVND (reference sequence). Germline trimming cut 5 bases from V and 7 bases from J; bases unmatched to any gene: 11. CDR3 amino acids: CASSLYRGRGVTQYF. The CDR3 DNA follows: TGTGCCAGTAGTCTATACAGGGGGCGCGGAGTGACCCAGTACTTC.

This chain links TRBV7-9 with TRBJ1-5; tentative D call: TRBD1 (5 bases). The germline CDR1 and CDR2 sequences are SEHNR and FQNEAQ (reference sequence). Trimming took off 1 base at V and 13 bases at J, with 14 bases between the two ends. The CDR3 is 13 residues long. CDR3 DNA sequence: TGTGCCAGCAGCTTAGTTCCCTGGGAGGGGCAGCATTTT. Translated: CASSLVPWEGQHF.

This CDR3 is CASSEAIPGLAGGGSYNEQFF. The CDR3 DNA reads as TGTGCCAGCAGTGAAGCGATACCGGGACTAGCGGGGGGAGGGTCCTACAATGAGCAGTTCTTC. The chain couples TRBV2 to TRBJ2-1; 15 positions match TRBD2. Losses at the gene ends were 0 bases for V and 1 base for J; bases not matched to a gene: 10. The CDR3 sequence is 21 residues long. Germline CDR1 and CDR2: SNHLY and FYNNEI.

This chain links TRBV9 with TRBJ1-2; D gene ambiguous. The V and J ends lost 0 bases and 4 bases respectively, with 10 bases between them. CDR1 is SGDLS and CDR2 is YYNGEE in the germline V gene. CDR3 length equals 14 residues. The CDR3 here is CASSVATGGYGYTF. The CDR3 DNA sequence: TGTGCCAGCAGCGTAGCTACGGGCGGCTATGGCTACACCTTC.

The sample holds one count of this clone. The V and J genes are TRBV15 and TRBJ2-5, with 8 positions matching TRBD2. The CDR3 has 15 residues. J gave up 5 bases and V 0 bases, and 5 bases lay outside the gene matches. Germline assignment: CDR1 LNHNV and CDR2 YYDKDF (reference sequence). CDR3 bases: TGTGCCACCAGCAGAGACCGGGGGGGAGGCGAGACCCAGTACTTC. Protein sequence: CATSRDRGGGETQYF.